Listed below are T cell receptor beta chains from one sample, sequenced in a study of Ad26.COV2.S vaccination and SARS-CoV-2 variants. The assay was immunoSEQ multiplex PCR, and TCRdb's table has in-frame clones only and misses some. The sample contains 440,000 or so clones, about nine tenths of which appear only once. The source material was peripheral blood, sampled in a trial of Ad26.COV2.S vaccine versus placebo. These TCRs come from a person aged 18-65 years who received the Ad26.COV2.S COVID-19 vaccine or a placebo. Both conserved end residues are part of each CDR3. The order of the fields is D gene, V gene, clone size, CDR3 length, J gene, CDR3 protein, CDR3 DNA. D genes are given only for firm matches. Expanded clones are given a class, and other clones once, few, many or no size at all.

>.|TRBV11-2|.|15|TRBJ1-5
CASSLGSGGGQPQHF
TGTGCCAGCAGCTTAGGATCCGGGGGTGGACAGCCCCAGCATTTT
>TRBD1|TRBV5-6|.|14|TRBJ1-2
CASSLGQGNYGYTF
TGTGCCAGCAGCTTAGGACAGGGGAACTATGGCTACACCTTC
>.|TRBV27|.|14|TRBJ2-7
CASSVITGMHEQYF
TGTGCCAGCAGTGTGATTACAGGGATGCACGAGCAGTACTTC
>.|TRBV19|once|14|TRBJ2-2
CATYTWRNTGELFF
TGTGCCACATATACGTGGAGAAACACCGGGGAGCTGTTTTTT
>.|TRBV28|.|14|TRBJ2-5
CASSLEGYQETQYF
TGTGCCAGCAGTTTAGAGGGGTACCAAGAGACCCAGTACTTC
>.|TRBV28|.|13|TRBJ1-1
CASSSLTGPEAFF
TGTGCCAGCAGTTCGTTAACAGGGCCTGAAGCTTTCTTT
>TRBD1|TRBV15|.|17|TRBJ2-2
CATSRARGTGFGGELFF
TGTGCCACCAGCAGAGCGAGGGGGACAGGGTTCGGCGGGGAGCTGTTTTTT
>TRBD2|TRBV7-9|.|17|TRBJ2-3
CASSPLGLAGAADTQYF
TGTGCCAGCAGCCCCCTTGGACTAGCGGGGGCGGCAGATACGCAGTATTTT
>.|TRBV30|.|13|TRBJ1-4
CAHRDKTNEKLFF
TGTGCCCACCGGGACAAGACTAATGAAAAACTGTTTTTT
>.|TRBV5-1|.|15|TRBJ2-7
CASSLTPLPPYEQYF
TGCGCCAGCAGCTTGACTCCTCTCCCCCCCTACGAGCAGTACTTC
>TRBD2|TRBV19|.|17|TRBJ2-3
CASSNRPIAGGGDTQYF
TGTGCCAGTAGTAACAGACCAATAGCGGGGGGCGGAGATACGCAGTATTTT
>.|TRBV2|.|15|TRBJ1-4
CASSNLEVHNEKLFF
TGTGCCAGCAGCAATCTAGAGGTACATAATGAAAAACTGTTTTTT
>TRBD1|TRBV2|.|17|TRBJ1-2
CASSERRQGAGNYGYTF
TGTGCCAGCAGTGAACGAAGACAGGGGGCGGGGAACTATGGCTACACCTTC
>TRBD1|TRBV28|.|17|TRBJ2-1
CASSRLAGTGAYNEQFF
TGTGCCAGCAGCCGCCTTGCCGGGACAGGGGCCTACAATGAGCAGTTCTTC
>.|TRBV3-1/TRBV3-2|.|16|TRBJ2-5
CASSPKPGAYQETQYF
TGTGCCAGCAGCCCGAAACCGGGAGCATACCAAGAGACCCAGTACTTC
>.|TRBV18|.|16|TRBJ2-7
CASSSRVATTIMEQYF
TGTGCCAGCTCATCCAGGGTCGCCACCACAATAATGGAGCAGTACTTC
>TRBD2|TRBV5-1|.|14|TRBJ2-1
CASATSGAYNEQFF
TGCGCCAGCGCTACTAGCGGGGCCTACAATGAGCAGTTCTTC
>.|TRBV28|.|12|TRBJ1-1
CASSQSGTEAFF
TGTGCCAGCAGTCAGTCCGGCACTGAAGCTTTCTTT
>TRBD1|TRBV5-6|.|15|TRBJ1-6
CATSEQGAVGSPLHF
TGTGCCACTTCCGAACAGGGGGCGGTTGGTTCACCCCTCCACTTT
>.|TRBV5-1|.|15|TRBJ2-7
CASSLSAGMNYEQYF
TGCGCCAGCAGCTTGAGCGCAGGTATGAACTACGAGCAGTACTTC
>TRBD1|TRBV15|.|14|TRBJ1-4
CATSRDRLDEKLFF
TGTGCCACCAGCAGGGACAGGTTGGATGAAAAACTGTTTTTT
>.|TRBV6-6|.|12|TRBJ2-5
CASTRASATQYF
TGTGCCAGTACAAGGGCGTCTGCGACCCAGTACTTC
>.|TRBV6-5|.|12|TRBJ2-2
CASSPHTGELFF
TGTGCCAGCAGTCCCCACACCGGGGAGCTGTTTTTT
>TRBD1|TRBV19|few|15|TRBJ1-5
CASSIDRVANQPQHF
TGTGCCAGTAGTATCGACAGGGTCGCGAATCAGCCCCAGCATTTT
>.|TRBV6-1|.|14|TRBJ2-6
CASSEGAGANVLTF
TGTGCCAGCAGTGAAGGGGCTGGGGCCAACGTCCTGACTTTC
>TRBD1|TRBV27|once|14|TRBJ1-1
CASSPRQGRAEAFF
TGTGCCAGCAGTCCTCGACAGGGGCGAGCTGAAGCTTTCTTT
>TRBD1|TRBV18|.|17|TRBJ2-6
CASSLGQGATGANVLTF
TGTGCCAGCTCCCTAGGACAGGGGGCAACTGGGGCCAACGTCCTGACTTTC